Presented here are 23 T cell receptor beta chains from one specimen sequenced in a study of T cell responses to AZD1222 COVID-19 vaccine. Generated by immunoSEQ multiplex PCR, the TCRdb table keeps only in-frame clones and is missing some. This sample has some 150,000 clones; under 95% occur once, and the top ten carry about 1.9%. The specimen comprised peripheral blood, sampled on day 0 of AZD1222 vaccination. These receptors originate from an adult in good health.

Here the CDR3 reads CASSQGRPYSTDTQYF. CDR3 nucleotide sequence: TGCGCCAGCAGCCAAGGGAGGCCTTATAGCACAGATACGCAGTATTTT. The V gene is TRBV4-3, the J gene TRBJ2-3, with a tentative D call TRBD2 (5 bases). The germline V gene has CDR1 LGHNA and CDR2 YSLEER. Trimming stripped 1 base from V and 0 bases from J, with 11 bases between. The length of the CDR3 is 16 residues.

The chain links TRBV7-2 to TRBJ2-1; no clear D. The V gene lost 5 bases and the J gene lost 1 base, with 15 bases spanning the gap. The CDR3 extends over 16 amino acids. Germline V gene lookup returns CDR1 SGHTA and CDR2 FQGNSA. CDR3 loop: CASSPAATSSYNEQFF. The CDR3 DNA reads TGTGCCAGCAGCCCGGCTGCCACCTCGTCCTACAATGAGCAGTTCTTC.

This sequence joins TRBV7-6 and TRBJ1-3, with D unclear. The V gene lost 4 bases and the J gene lost 0 bases, with 7 bases spanning the gap. The germline gives CDR1 SGHVS, CDR2 FNYEAQ. The CDR3 covers 14 residues. CDR3 DNA sequence: TGTGCCAGCAGCTCCGACAACTCTGGAAACACCATATATTTT. Protein sequence: CASSSDNSGNTIYF. The full variable domain, with the rest looked up from reference TRBV7-6 and TRBJ1-3, is GAGVSQSPRYKVTKRGQDVALRCDPISGHVSLYWYRQALGQGPEFLTYFNYEAQQDKSGLPNDRFSAERPEGSISTLTIQRTEQRDSAMYRCASSSDNSGNTIYFGEGSWLTVV.

The chain recombines TRBV30 with TRBJ2-6; 7 nucleotides match TRBD1. This CDR3 region has 17 residues. The V segment lost 3 bases and the J segment 2 bases; nucleotides outside the gene matches: 10. The germline V gene encodes CDR1 GTSNPN and CDR2 SVGIG (reference sequence). The CDR3 reads CAWRPPGQATGANVLTF. The CDR3 region has the DNA TGTGCCTGGAGGCCCCCCGGACAGGCAACTGGGGCCAACGTCCTGACTTTC.

The V call is TRBV6-1, the J call TRBJ2-7; D not certain. The CDR3 has 11 amino acids. Germline V gives CDR1 MNHNS, CDR2 SASEGT. Trimming pared 3 bases from V and 2 bases from J, leaving 2 bases between. The CDR3 DNA is TGTGCCAGCAGTGAGGCCTACGAGCAGTACTTC. It translates to CASSEAYEQYF.

The J gene is TRBJ1-2, the V gene TRBV28; D might be TRBD1 (6 bases). V was clipped by 2 bases and J by 4 bases, with 17 bases between them. The CDR3 runs 16 residues. In germline, CDR1 is MDHEN, CDR2 SYDVKM. The CDR3 DNA reads TGTGCCAGCAGTTTAGAAACAGGGTATTCGGGCTATGGCTACACCTTC. It codes for CASSLETGYSGYGYTF.

The J gene is TRBJ1-5, the V gene TRBV15, with D unclear. V lost 4 bases and J lost 1, with 14 bases in between. The length of the CDR3 is 16 residues. CDR1 and CDR2 from the germline V gene are LNHNV and YYDKDF (reference sequence). Written as DNA, the CDR3 is TGTGCCACCAGCACCCTATTCGGGGAGAGCAATCAGCCCCAGCATTTT. Amino acids: CATSTLFGESNQPQHF.

The rearrangement links TRBV19 to TRBJ2-2; TRBD1 might be the D (5 bases). The CDR3 covers 15 residues. CDR1 and CDR2 from the germline V gene are LNHDA and SQIVND (reference sequence). V was cut by 3 bases and J by 2 bases, with 10 bases left in between. CDR3 coding DNA: TGTGCCAGTAGTATGGACACCTATAACACCGGGGAGCTGTTTTTT. Its translation is CASSMDTYNTGELFF.

J is TRBJ1-4 and V is TRBV19; 7 bases line up with TRBD1. Looked up from germline, CDR1 is LNHDA and CDR2 is SQIVND (reference sequence). J gave up 0 bases and V 6 bases, and 4 bases lay outside the gene matches. The CDR3 length is 15 residues. The CDR3 is CASRDRPTTNEKLFF. The CDR3 DNA sequence: TGTGCCAGTAGGGACAGGCCTACAACTAATGAAAAACTGTTTTTT.

This clone was detected only once. This chain connects TRBV15 to TRBJ1-5; the D gene is possibly TRBD1 (6 bases). Germline CDR1 is LNHNV and CDR2 is YYDKDF (reference sequence). V lost 0 bases and J lost 7, with 13 bases in between. CDR3 length: 15 residues. The CDR3 loop is CATSRDRGRGQPQHF. CDR3 DNA: TGTGCCACCAGCAGAGATCGGGGCAGGGGCCAGCCCCAGCATTTT. Full variable domain (remainder filled in from reference TRBV15 and TRBJ1-5): DAMVIQNPRYQVTQFGKPVTLSCSQTLNHNVMYWYQQKSSQAPKLLFHYYDKDFNNEADTPDNFQSRRPNTSFCFLDIRSPGLGDTAMYLCATSRDRGRGQPQHFGDGTRLSIL.

The chain couples TRBV21-1 to TRBJ2-7; TRBD2, as called in the table, went unchecked against the DNA. TRBV21-1 is listed as a pseudogene. CDR3 size: 16 residues. The CDR3 sequence: CASRGLFSGGRYEQYF. The CDR3 nucleotides are TGTGCCAGCAGGGGCCTATTTAGCGGGGGGCGCTACGAGCAGTACTTC.

This chain connects TRBV7-2 to TRBJ2-7; 10 bases line up with TRBD1. CDR3 length equals 15 residues. Germline V CDR1 and CDR2: SGHTA, FQGNSA. J gave up 2 bases and V 1 base, and 2 bases lay outside the gene matches. The CDR3 here is CASSLVDRGTYEQYF. CDR3 DNA sequence: TGTGCCAGCAGCTTAGTGGACAGGGGGACCTACGAGCAGTACTTC.

This clone occurred once. This chain joins TRBV9 and TRBJ1-1; D remains ambiguous. With 0 bases removed from V and 2 bases from J, the gap between germline ends came to 8 bases. Germline-derived CDR1 and CDR2 are SGDLS and YYNGEE. The CDR3 is made up of 14 amino acids. CDR3 protein: CASSVVGSNTEAFF. CDR3 DNA: TGTGCCAGCAGCGTAGTAGGCTCCAACACTGAAGCTTTCTTT.

The V call is TRBV28, the J call TRBJ1-4; TRBD1 aligns across 9 bases. J was trimmed by 4 bases and V by 6 bases; bases with no gene match: 9. The germline CDR1 and CDR2 sequences are MDHEN and SYDVKM. The CDR3 contains 16 residues. The CDR3 loop reads CASRPFRGQGNEKLFF. The DNA of the CDR3 is TGTGCCAGCAGACCGTTTAGGGGACAGGGTAATGAAAAACTGTTTTTT. The entire variable domain, with the rest obtained from reference TRBV28 and TRBJ1-4, is as follows: DVKVTQSSRYLVKRTGEKVFLECVQDMDHENMFWYRQDPGLGLRLIYFSYDVKMKEKGDIPEGYSVSREKKERFSLILESASTNQTSMYLCASRPFRGQGNEKLFFGSGTQLSVL.

This sequence joins TRBV28 and TRBJ1-1; D unresolved. Germline assignment: CDR1 MDHEN and CDR2 SYDVKM. This CDR3 is 18 amino acids long. With 3 bases removed from V and 0 bases from J, the gap between germline ends came to 20 bases. As DNA, the CDR3 is TGTGCCAGCAGTTTTGAATTCAGTCCAGTCGCCATGAACACTGAAGCTTTCTTT. Its protein is CASSFEFSPVAMNTEAFF.

The chain uses TRBV7-2 and TRBJ2-1, with no clear D. The CDR3 is made up of 15 amino acids. CDR1 SGHTA and CDR2 FQGNSA come from the germline V gene. The V end was cut by 3 bases, the J end by 0 bases, with 9 bases between. The CDR3 is CASSLQRSSYNEQFF. CDR3 DNA: TGTGCCAGCAGCTTGCAAAGGAGCTCCTACAATGAGCAGTTCTTC.

This clone was seen once. The chain employs TRBV4-2 and TRBJ2-4; 8 positions agree with TRBD1. The CDR3 length is 16 residues. The germline gives CDR1 LGHNA, CDR2 YNFKEQ. The J segment lost 0 bases and the V segment lost 3 bases, leaving 4 bases of the junction unmatched. The DNA for the CDR3 is TGTGCCAGCAGCCAGACAGGGGTCCTAGCCAAAAACATTCAGTACTTC. It specifies CASSQTGVLAKNIQYF.

The chain employs TRBV7-2 and TRBJ2-3; TRBD2 matches at 9 bases. V dropped 5 bases and J dropped 1; count of bases not matched to a gene: 4. The CDR3 contains 15 residues. Germline CDR1 is SGHTA and CDR2 is FQGNSA. The CDR3 region is CASSPQRGGTDTQYF. The CDR3 coding sequence is TGTGCCAGCAGCCCACAGCGGGGGGGCACAGATACGCAGTATTTT.

V is TRBV5-1 and J is TRBJ1-2; D might be TRBD1 (5 bases). Germline CDR1 reads SGHRS; CDR2 reads YFSETQ. Deletions cut 7 bases from V and 5 bases from J, with 15 bases between. The CDR3 is 13 amino acids. The CDR3 spells CASREGRGYGYTF. In nucleotides, the CDR3 is TGCGCCAGCCGTGAGGGGCGAGGGTATGGCTACACCTTC.

V is TRBV10-3 and J is TRBJ1-1; tentative D call: TRBD1 (5 bases). There are 14 residues in the CDR3. V gave up 1 base and J gave up 6 bases, with 12 bases separating them. Looked up from germline, CDR1 is ENHRY and CDR2 is SYGVKD. The DNA of the CDR3 is TGTGCCATCAGTGAGTTAGGGACGGACTCTGAAGCTTTCTTT. The encoded protein is CAISELGTDSEAFF.

The chain uses TRBV4-3 and TRBJ2-5; D is perhaps TRBD1 (6 bases). V lost 0 bases and J 3 bases, leaving 8 bases between the germline ends. The germline V gene has CDR1 LGHNA and CDR2 YSLEER. CDR3 size: 14 residues. The CDR3 is CASSQEPGEETQYF. The CDR3 DNA reads as TGCGCCAGCAGCCAAGAGCCAGGGGAAGAGACCCAGTACTTC.

Comment on this clone: A junction end diverges from the germline sequence, so it may reflect a read error. The chain carries TRBV7-9 and TRBJ2-4; 12 bases match TRBD2. The CDR3 contains 14 residues. Germline lookup yields CDR1 SEHNR and CDR2 FQNEAQ (reference sequence). The DNA for the CDR3 is TGTGCCAGCAGCCTAGCGGGGGGGCTGAACATTCAGTACTTC. Translating gives CASSLAGGLNIQYF.

The rearrangement joins TRBV2 to TRBJ2-5, with unresolved D. The length of the CDR3 is 13 residues. Trimming cost V 6 bases and J 5 bases, with 13 bases left between them. Germline CDR1 and CDR2: SNHLY and FYNNEI. The CDR3 here is CASSTTRRETQYF. Written as DNA, the CDR3 is TGTGCCAGCAGCACGACCCGGCGGGAGACCCAGTACTTC.